This is a list of T cell receptor beta chains from one sample in a study of early T cells in non-severe SARS-CoV-2 infection. TCRdb analysed the 5' RACE reads with MiXCR anew, one entry per CDR3 protein. The repertoire holds about 89,000 distinct CDR3 sequences, with around 16% as singletons. Material: whole blood, obtained at baseline. The receptors originated from an adult who was a healthcare worker with PCR-confirmed SARS-CoV-2 infection or an uninfected control (not recorded which). The CDR3 runs from the conserved cysteine through the conserved F or W. D genes are given only for firm matches. The listing skips clone size in some rows; elsewhere it reads once, few, many or a size class.

v_gene,abundance,d_gene,j_gene,CDR3aa,CDR3nt
TRBV7-7,many,TRBD2,TRBJ2-1,CASSLGVSSGYNEQFF,TGTGCCAGCAGCTTAGGTGTTTCTAGCGGGTACAATGAGCAGTTCTTC
TRBV2,-,-,TRBJ2-2,CASKVDGTGELFF,TGTGCCAGCAAGGTAGATGGCACCGGGGAGCTGTTTTTT
TRBV7-3,-,-,TRBJ2-1,CASSLAGDNEQFF,TGTGCCAGCAGCTTAGCAGGGGACAATGAGCAGTTCTTC
TRBV12-2,many,-,TRBJ2-7,CASRHYEQYF,TGTGCAAGTCGCCACTACGAGCAGTACTTC
TRBV9,-,TRBD2,TRBJ2-1,CASSVAVGRVGEQFF,TGTGCCAGCAGCGTAGCGGTCGGGAGGGTCGGCGAGCAGTTCTTC
TRBV7-3,few,TRBD2,TRBJ2-1,CASSRNGRAPYNEQFF,TGTGCCAGCAGCCGAAACGGGAGGGCCCCTTACAATGAGCAGTTCTTC
TRBV3-1,few,-,TRBJ1-1,CASSQDLTAEAFF,TGTGCCAGCAGCCAAGATTTGACCGCTGAAGCTTTCTTT
TRBV12-3/TRBV12-4,-,TRBD1,TRBJ2-7,CASSFVTGGPYEQYF,TGTGCCAGCAGTTTCGTGACAGGGGGACCCTACGAGCAGTACTTC
TRBV7-6,-,-,TRBJ2-3,CASSSGGYTDTQYF,TGTGCCAGCAGCTCCGGAGGGTACACAGATACGCAGTATTTT
TRBV5-1,-,TRBD2,TRBJ2-7,CASSSALAGGTYEQYF,TGCGCCAGCAGCTCGGCCCTAGCGGGAGGAACCTACGAGCAGTACTTC
TRBV28,-,TRBD1,TRBJ2-2,CASTGGRGELFF,TGTGCCAGTACAGGGGGCCGTGGGGAGCTGTTTTTT
TRBV28,many,TRBD2,TRBJ2-1,CASSLRSLAGGYNEQFF,TGTGCCAGCAGTTTAAGGTCGCTAGCGGGGGGATACAATGAGCAGTTCTTC
TRBV6-5,-,-,TRBJ1-6,CASTPGARGGSPLYF,TGTGCCAGCACCCCGGGGGCCAGGGGAGGGTCACCCCTCTACTTT
TRBV19,many,-,TRBJ2-3,CARTDGMGKDTQYF,TGTGCTCGAACAGACGGGATGGGGAAGGATACGCAGTATTTT
TRBV4-1,once,-,TRBJ1-1,CASSQDVSVGPPYHTEAFF,TGCGCCAGCAGCCAAGATGTCTCCGTAGGGCCTCCTTACCACACTGAAGCTTTCTTT
TRBV9,many,TRBD1,TRBJ2-7,CASSVDGSRGYEQYF,TGTGCCAGCAGCGTAGATGGGAGCAGGGGGTACGAGCAGTACTTC
TRBV7-8,many,-,TRBJ2-7,CASSFPGTYEQYF,TGTGCCAGCAGCTTTCCCGGGACCTACGAGCAGTACTTC
TRBV29-1,-,TRBD1,TRBJ1-1,CSVQGDTEAFF,TGCAGCGTTCAGGGGGACACTGAAGCTTTCTTT
TRBV5-1,few,-,TRBJ1-1,CASSTQDNTEAFF,TGCGCCAGCAGCACACAGGATAACACTGAAGCTTTCTTT
TRBV29-1,few,-,TRBJ2-1,CSVVGESSYNEQFF,TGCAGCGTTGTGGGCGAGAGCTCCTACAATGAGCAGTTCTTC
TRBV12-3/TRBV12-4,many,-,TRBJ2-1,CASRQWGDEQFF,TGTGCCAGCAGACAGTGGGGGGATGAGCAGTTCTTC
TRBV28,-,TRBD2,TRBJ2-2,CASGRASGELFF,TGTGCCAGCGGGAGGGCCTCCGGGGAGCTGTTTTTT
TRBV7-2,few,-,TRBJ1-2,CASSLEGRGGYTF,TGTGCCAGCAGCTTAGAGGGGCGGGGAGGCTACACCTTC
TRBV4-3,few,-,TRBJ1-1,CASSQDHYTEAFF,TGCGCCAGCAGCCAAGATCATTACACTGAAGCTTTCTTT
TRBV19,-,-,TRBJ2-2,CASRGGTNTGELFF,TGTGCCTCTAGAGGTGGGACGAACACCGGGGAGCTGTTTTTT
TRBV4-1,-,-,TRBJ2-7,CASSQRAGGYVGYEQYF,TGCGCCAGCAGCCAACGGGCCGGCGGCTATGTTGGGTACGAGCAGTACTTC
TRBV2,many,-,TRBJ2-3,CASSLLAPSTDTQYF,TGTGCCAGCAGCCTTCTAGCGCCTAGCACAGATACGCAGTATTTT
TRBV20-1,few,TRBD1,TRBJ1-5,CSARTGDNQPQHF,TGCAGTGCTAGGACAGGGGACAATCAGCCCCAGCATTTT
TRBV11-2,few,-,TRBJ1-2,CASSLEGSSYGYTF,TGTGCCAGCAGCTTAGAGGGTTCGAGCTATGGCTACACCTTC
TRBV18,-,TRBD2,TRBJ2-7,CASSPDLAASYEQYF,TGTGCCAGCTCACCCGATCTAGCGGCCTCCTACGAGCAGTACTTC
TRBV6-2/TRBV6-3,-,-,TRBJ2-7,CASMGAYYEQYF,TGTGCCAGCATGGGCGCGTACTACGAGCAGTACTTC